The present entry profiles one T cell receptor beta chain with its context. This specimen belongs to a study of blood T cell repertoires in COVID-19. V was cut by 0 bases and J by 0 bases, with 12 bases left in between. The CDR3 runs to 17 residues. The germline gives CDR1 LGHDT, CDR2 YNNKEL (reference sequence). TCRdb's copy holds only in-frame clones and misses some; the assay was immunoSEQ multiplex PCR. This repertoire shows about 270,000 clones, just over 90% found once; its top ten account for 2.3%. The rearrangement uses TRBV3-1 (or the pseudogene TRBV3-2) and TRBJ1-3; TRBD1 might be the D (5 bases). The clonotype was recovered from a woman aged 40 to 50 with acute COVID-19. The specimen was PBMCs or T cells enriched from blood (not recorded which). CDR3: CASSQDWGVLSGNTIYF. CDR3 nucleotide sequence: TGTGCCAGCAGCCAAGATTGGGGGGTACTCTCTGGAAACACCATATATTTT.